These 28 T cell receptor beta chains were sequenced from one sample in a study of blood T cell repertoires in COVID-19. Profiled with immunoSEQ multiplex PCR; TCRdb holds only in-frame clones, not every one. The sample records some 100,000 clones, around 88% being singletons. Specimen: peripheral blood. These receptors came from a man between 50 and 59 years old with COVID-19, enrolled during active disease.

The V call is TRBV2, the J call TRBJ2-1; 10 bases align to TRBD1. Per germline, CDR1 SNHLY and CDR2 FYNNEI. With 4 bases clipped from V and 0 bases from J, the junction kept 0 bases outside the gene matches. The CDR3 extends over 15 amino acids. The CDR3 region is CASSGDRGSYNEQFF. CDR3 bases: TGTGCCAGCAGTGGGGACAGGGGCTCCTACAATGAGCAGTTCTTC.

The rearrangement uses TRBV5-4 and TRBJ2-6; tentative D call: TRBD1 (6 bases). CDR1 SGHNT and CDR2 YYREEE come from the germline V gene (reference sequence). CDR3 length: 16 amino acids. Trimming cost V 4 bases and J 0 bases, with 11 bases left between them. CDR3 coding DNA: TGTGCCAGCAGCCCCGGACAGACCTCTGGGGCCAACGTCCTGACTTTC. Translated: CASSPGQTSGANVLTF.

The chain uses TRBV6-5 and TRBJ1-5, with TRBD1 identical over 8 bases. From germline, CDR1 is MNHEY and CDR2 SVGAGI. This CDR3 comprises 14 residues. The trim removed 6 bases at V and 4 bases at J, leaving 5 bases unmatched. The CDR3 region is CASSSRGLNQPQHF. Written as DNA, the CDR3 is TGTGCCAGCAGCTCCAGGGGGCTGAATCAGCCCCAGCATTTT.

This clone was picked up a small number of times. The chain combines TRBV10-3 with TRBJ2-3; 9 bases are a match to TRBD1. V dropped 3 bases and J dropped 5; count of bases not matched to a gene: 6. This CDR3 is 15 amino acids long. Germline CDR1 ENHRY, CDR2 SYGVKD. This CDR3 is CAISDSTGGEDTQYF. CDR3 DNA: TGTGCCATCAGTGACTCGACAGGGGGGGAAGATACGCAGTATTTT.

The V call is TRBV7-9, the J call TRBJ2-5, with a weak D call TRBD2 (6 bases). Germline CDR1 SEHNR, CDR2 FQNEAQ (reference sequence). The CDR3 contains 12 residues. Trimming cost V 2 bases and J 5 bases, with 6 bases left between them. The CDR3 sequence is CASSLSGETQYF. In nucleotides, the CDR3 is TGTGCCAGCAGCTTAAGCGGGGAGACCCAGTACTTC.

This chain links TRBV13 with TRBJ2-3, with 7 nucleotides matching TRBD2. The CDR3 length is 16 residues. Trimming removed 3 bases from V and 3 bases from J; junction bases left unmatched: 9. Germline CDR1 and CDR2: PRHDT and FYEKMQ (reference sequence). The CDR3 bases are TGTGCCAGCAGCTTGGTAAAAGCGGGGAAAACAGATACGCAGTATTTT. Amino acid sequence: CASSLVKAGKTDTQYF.

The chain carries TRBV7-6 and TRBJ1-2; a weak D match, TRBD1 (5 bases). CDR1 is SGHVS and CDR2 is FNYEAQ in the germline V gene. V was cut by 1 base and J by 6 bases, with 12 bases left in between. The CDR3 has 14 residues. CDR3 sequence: CASSLGAGPHGYTF. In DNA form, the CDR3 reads TGTGCCAGCAGCTTAGGGGCGGGGCCCCATGGCTACACCTTC.

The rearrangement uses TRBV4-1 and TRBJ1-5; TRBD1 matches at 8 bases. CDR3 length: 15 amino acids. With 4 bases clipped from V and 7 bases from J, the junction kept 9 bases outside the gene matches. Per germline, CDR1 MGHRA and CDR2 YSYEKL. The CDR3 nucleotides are TGCGCCAGCAGCCGGGAAGGACAGGGCGGGCAGCCCCAGCATTTT. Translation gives CASSREGQGGQPQHF.

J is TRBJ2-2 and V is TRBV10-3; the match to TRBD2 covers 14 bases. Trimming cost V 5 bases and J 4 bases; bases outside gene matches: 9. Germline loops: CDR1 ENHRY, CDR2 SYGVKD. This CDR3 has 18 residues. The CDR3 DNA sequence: TGTGCCATCAGTCCGACTAGCGGGGGGGCCGGGGGCACCGGGGAGCTGTTTTTT. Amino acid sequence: CAISPTSGGAGGTGELFF.

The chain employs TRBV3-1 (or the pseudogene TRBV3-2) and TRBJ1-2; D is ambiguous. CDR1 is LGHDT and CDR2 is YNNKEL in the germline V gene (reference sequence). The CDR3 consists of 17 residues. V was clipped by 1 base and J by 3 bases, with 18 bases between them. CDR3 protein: CASSQGAPGKPDYGYTF. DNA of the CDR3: TGTGCCAGCAGCCAAGGGGCCCCCGGGAAACCGGACTATGGCTACACCTTC.

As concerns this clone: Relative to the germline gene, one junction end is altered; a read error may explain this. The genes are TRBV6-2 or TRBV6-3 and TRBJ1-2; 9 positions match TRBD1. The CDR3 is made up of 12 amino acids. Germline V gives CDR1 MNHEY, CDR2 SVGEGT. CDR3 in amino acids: CASSTRGQGHLF. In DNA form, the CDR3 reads TGTGCCAGCAGTACCCGAGGACAGGGGCACCTCTTC.

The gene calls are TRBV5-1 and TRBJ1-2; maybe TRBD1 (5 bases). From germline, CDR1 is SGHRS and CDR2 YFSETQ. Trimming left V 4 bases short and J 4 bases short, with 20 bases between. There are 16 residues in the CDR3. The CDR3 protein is CASSGGTSSGIYGYTF. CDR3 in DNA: TGCGCCAGCAGCGGGGGGACCTCCTCGGGGATCTATGGCTACACCTTC.

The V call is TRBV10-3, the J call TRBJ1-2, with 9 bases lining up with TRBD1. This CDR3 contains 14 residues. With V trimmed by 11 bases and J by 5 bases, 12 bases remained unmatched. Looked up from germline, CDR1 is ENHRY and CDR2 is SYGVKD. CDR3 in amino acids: CALGSGQGKYGYTF. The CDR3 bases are TGTGCCCTAGGCTCCGGACAGGGGAAATATGGCTACACCTTC.

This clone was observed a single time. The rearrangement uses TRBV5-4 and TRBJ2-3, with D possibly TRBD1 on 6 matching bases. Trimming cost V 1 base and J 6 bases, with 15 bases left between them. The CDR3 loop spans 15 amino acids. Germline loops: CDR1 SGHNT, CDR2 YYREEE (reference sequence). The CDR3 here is CASSLPAGVADTQYF. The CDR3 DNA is TGTGCCAGCAGCTTGCCGGCAGGGGTCGCTGATACGCAGTATTTT.

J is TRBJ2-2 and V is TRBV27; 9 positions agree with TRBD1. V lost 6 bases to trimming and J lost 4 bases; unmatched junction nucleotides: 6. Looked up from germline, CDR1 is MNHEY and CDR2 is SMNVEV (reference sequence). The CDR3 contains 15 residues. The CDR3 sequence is CASSPGQGITGELFF. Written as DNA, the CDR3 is TGTGCCAGCAGCCCGGGACAGGGAATCACCGGGGAGCTGTTTTTT.

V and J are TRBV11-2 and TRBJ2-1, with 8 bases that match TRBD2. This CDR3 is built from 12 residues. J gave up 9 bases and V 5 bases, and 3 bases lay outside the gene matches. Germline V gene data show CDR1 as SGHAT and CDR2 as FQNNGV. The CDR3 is CASSPGRVEQFF. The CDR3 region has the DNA TGTGCCAGCAGCCCCGGGAGGGTTGAGCAGTTCTTC. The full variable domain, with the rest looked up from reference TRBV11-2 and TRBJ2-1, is EAGVAQSPRYKIIEKRQSVAFWCNPISGHATLYWYQQILGQGPKLLIQFQNNGVVDDSQLPKDRFSAERLKGVDSTLKIQPAKLEDSAVYLCASSPGRVEQFFGPGTRLTVL.

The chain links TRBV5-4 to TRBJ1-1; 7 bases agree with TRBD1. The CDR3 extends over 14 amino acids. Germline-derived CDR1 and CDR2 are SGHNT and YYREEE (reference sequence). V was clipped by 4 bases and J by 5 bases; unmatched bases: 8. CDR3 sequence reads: CASSGGTAGTEAFF. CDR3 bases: TGTGCCAGCAGCGGGGGGACAGCCGGGACTGAAGCTTTCTTT. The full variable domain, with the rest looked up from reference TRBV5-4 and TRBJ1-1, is ETGVTQSPTHLIKTRGQQVTLRCSSQSGHNTVSWYQQALGQGPQFIFQYYREEENGRGNFPPRFSGLQFPNYSSELNVNALELDDSALYLCASSGGTAGTEAFFGQGTRLTVV.

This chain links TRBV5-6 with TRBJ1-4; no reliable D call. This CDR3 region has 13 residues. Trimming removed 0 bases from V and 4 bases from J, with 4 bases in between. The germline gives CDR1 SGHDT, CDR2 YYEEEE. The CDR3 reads CASSLESNEKLFF. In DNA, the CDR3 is TGTGCCAGCAGCTTGGAGAGTAATGAAAAACTGTTTTTT.

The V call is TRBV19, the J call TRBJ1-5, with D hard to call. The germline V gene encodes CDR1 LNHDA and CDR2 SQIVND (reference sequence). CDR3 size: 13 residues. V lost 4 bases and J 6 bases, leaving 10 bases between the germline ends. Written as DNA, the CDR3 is TGTGCCAGTAGTACCGGACGGGGTCAGCCCCAGCATTTT. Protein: CASSTGRGQPQHF.

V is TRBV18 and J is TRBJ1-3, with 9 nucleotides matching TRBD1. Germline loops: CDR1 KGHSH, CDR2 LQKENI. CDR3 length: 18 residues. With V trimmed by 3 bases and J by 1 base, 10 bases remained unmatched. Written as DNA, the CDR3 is TGTGCCAGCTCACCTATTACTGGACAGGGGACTTCTGGAAACACCATATATTTT. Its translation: CASSPITGQGTSGNTIYF.

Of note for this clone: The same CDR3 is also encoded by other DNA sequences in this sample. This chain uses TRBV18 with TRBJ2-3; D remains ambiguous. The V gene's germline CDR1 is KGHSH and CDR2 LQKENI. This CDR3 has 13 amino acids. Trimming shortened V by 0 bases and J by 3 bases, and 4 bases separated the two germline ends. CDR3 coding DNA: TGTGCCAGCTCACCACCGTCGACAGATACGCAGTATTTT. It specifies CASSPPSTDTQYF.

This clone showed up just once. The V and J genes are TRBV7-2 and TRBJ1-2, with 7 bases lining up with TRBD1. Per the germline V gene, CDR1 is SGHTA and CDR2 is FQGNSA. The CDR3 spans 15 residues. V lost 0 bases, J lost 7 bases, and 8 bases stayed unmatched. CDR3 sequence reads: CASSLAAGGTAGYTF. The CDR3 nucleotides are TGTGCCAGCAGCTTAGCGGCAGGGGGAACCGCTGGCTACACCTTC.

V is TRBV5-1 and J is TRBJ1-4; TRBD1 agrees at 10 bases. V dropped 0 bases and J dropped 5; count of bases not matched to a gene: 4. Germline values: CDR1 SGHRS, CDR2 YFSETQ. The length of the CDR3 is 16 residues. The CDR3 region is CASSLGADRGNEKLFF. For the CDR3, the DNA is TGCGCCAGCAGCTTGGGAGCGGACAGGGGGAATGAAAAACTGTTTTTT.

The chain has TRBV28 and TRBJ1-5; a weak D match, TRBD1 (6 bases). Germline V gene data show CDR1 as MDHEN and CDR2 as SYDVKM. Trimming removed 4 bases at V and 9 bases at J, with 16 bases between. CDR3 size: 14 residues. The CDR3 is CASSSTGTRRPQHF. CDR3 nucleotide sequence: TGTGCCAGCAGTTCCACAGGGACCAGACGGCCCCAGCATTTT.

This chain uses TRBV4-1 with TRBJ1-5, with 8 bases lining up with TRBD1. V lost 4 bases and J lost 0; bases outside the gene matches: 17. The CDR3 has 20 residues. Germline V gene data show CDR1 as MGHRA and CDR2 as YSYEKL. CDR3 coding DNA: TGCGCCAGCAGCCCAACCGGGACAGGCCCCCCTGGGTATAGCAATCAGCCCCAGCATTTT. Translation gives CASSPTGTGPPGYSNQPQHF.

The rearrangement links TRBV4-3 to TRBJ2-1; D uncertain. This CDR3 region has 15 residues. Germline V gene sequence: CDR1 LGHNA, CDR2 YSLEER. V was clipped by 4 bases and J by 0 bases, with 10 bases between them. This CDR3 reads CASSLYRSSYNEQFF. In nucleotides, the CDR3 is TGCGCCAGCAGCCTGTACAGAAGCTCCTACAATGAGCAGTTCTTC.

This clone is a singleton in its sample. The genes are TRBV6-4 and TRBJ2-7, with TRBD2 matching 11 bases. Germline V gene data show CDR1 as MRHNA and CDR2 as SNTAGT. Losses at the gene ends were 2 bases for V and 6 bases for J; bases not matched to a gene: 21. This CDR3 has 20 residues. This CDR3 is CASSDLRGKTSGEEGCEQYF. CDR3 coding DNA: TGTGCCAGCAGTGACCTAAGGGGGAAGACTAGCGGGGAAGAGGGATGCGAGCAGTACTTC.

In nucleotides, the CDR3 is TGTGCCAGCAGCTTAAATGCGGCGGGGCTAGACAATGAGCAGTTCTTC. Its translation: CASSLNAAGLDNEQFF. The rearrangement joins TRBV7-3 to TRBJ2-1; the D gene is possibly TRBD2 (6 bases). This CDR3 region has 16 residues. V was cut by 1 base and J by 5 bases, with 15 bases left in between. The germline V gene has CDR1 SGHTA and CDR2 FQGTGA. Filled out from reference TRBV7-3 and TRBJ2-1, the complete variable domain reads GAGVSQTPSNKVTEKGKYVELRCDPISGHTALYWYRQSLGQGPEFLIYFQGTGAADDSGLPNDRFFAVRPEGSVSTLKIQRTERGDSAVYLCASSLNAAGLDNEQFFGPGTRLTVL.